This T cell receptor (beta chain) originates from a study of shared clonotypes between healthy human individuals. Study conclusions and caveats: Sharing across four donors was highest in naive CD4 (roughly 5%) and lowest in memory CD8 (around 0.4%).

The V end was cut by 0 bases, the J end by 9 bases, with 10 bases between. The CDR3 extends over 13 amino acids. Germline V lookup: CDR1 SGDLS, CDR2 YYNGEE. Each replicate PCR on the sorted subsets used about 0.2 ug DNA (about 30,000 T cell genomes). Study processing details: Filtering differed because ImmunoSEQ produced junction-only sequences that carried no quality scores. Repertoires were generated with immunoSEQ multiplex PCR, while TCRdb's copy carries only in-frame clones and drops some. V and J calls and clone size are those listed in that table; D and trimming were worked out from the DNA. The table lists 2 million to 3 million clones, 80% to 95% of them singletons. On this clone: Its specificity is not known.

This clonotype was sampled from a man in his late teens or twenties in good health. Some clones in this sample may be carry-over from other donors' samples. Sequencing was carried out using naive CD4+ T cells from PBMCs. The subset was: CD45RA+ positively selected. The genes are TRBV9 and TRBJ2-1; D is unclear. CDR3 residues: CASSVAVPGEQFF. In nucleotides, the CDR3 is TGTGCCAGCAGCGTAGCTGTGCCGGGTGAGCAGTTCTTC.